Sequencing of this T cell receptor beta chain was carried out in a study of shared clonotypes between healthy human individuals. The test was conducted at deep level. Splitting of each subset's genomic DNA was done evenly across several immunoSEQ plates. Only in-frame clones appear in the TCRdb table, and some are missing; sequencing was by immunoSEQ multiplex PCR. Of millions of clones listed, 93% are singletons. The germline CDR1 and CDR2 sequences are SNHLY and FYNNEI. Trimming took off 4 bases at V and 7 bases at J, with 17 bases between the two ends. This CDR3 has 15 residues. The sample was naive CD4+ T cells from PBMCs. Subset of the sample: CD45RA+ positively selected. J is TRBJ1-5 and V is TRBV2, with a weak D call TRBD1 (5 bases). The receptor was isolated from a man between 18 and 35 years old in good health. Some clones in this sample may be carry-over from other donors' samples. In DNA, the CDR3 is TGTGCCAGCAGTGGACTCGGGGGGGGGAGCCAGCCCCAGCATTTT. Its translation is CASSGLGGGSQPQHF.